These 31 T cell receptor beta chains originate from one sample sequenced in a study of response to subunit inactivated influenza vaccine. Each CDR3 protein is one row after TCRdb ran MiXCR on the RT-PCR reads. The sample carries roughly 190,000 distinct CDR3 sequences, approximately 12% recorded once. This sample also belongs to another study, concerning T cells expressing NK-cell markers. As that study records: Making the TCR beta cDNA relied on 5'RACE template switching with UMIs.

Sequencing was performed on CD8+ T cells sorted from PBMCs, taken roughly 12 days after vaccination. Receptors were obtained from a man between 45 and 60 years old who received an inactivated influenza vaccine.

This clonotype was detected only a few times. V and J are TRBV7-6 and TRBJ2-5; D is possibly TRBD2 (7 bases). CDR3 length: 15 residues. V was cut by 11 bases and J by 1 base, with 20 bases left in between. Germline-derived CDR1 and CDR2 are SGHVS and FNYEAQ. CDR3 nucleotide sequence: TGTGCCGGGGGGGCTGAAGGAGGGGTCCAAGAGACCCAGTACTTC. Translating it yields CAGGAEGGVQETQYF.

This clonotype was observed a few times. The CDR3 loop is CASRLKDRGWETQYF. The CDR3 DNA reads as TGCGCCAGCAGACTTAAGGACAGGGGCTGGGAGACCCAGTACTTC. The rearrangement uses TRBV5-1 and TRBJ2-5; 9 nucleotides align to TRBD1. The trim removed 5 bases at V and 5 bases at J, leaving 10 bases unmatched. Germline V lookup: CDR1 SGHRS, CDR2 YFSETQ. CDR3 length: 15 amino acids. Drawing the rest from reference TRBV5-1 and TRBJ2-5, the complete variable domain is KAGVTQTPRYLIKTRGQQVTLSCSPISGHRSVSWYQQTPGQGLQFLFEYFSETQRNKGNFPGRFSGRQFSNSRSEMNVSTLELGDSALYLCASRLKDRGWETQYFGPGTRLLVL.

At least ten counts were recorded for this clonotype. The rearrangement uses TRBV29-1 and TRBJ2-5, with 9 bases that match TRBD2. The germline V gene has CDR1 SQVTM and CDR2 ANQGSEA. V lost 0 bases, J lost 4 bases, and 9 bases stayed unmatched. CDR3 size: 16 residues. The CDR3 region is CSVEEVYETSGETQYF. CDR3 in DNA: TGCAGCGTTGAAGAGGTGTATGAGACTAGCGGAGAGACCCAGTACTTC.

This clonotype was seen more than once but under ten times. The chain has TRBV9 and TRBJ2-2; TRBD1 is a possible D gene (6 bases). The CDR3 has 15 residues. CDR1 is SGDLS and CDR2 is YYNGEE in the germline V gene. Trimming took off 0 bases at V and 0 bases at J, with 6 bases between the two ends. CDR3 sequence: CASSVAGANTGELFF. The DNA for the CDR3 is TGTGCCAGCAGCGTAGCAGGGGCGAACACCGGGGAGCTGTTTTTT.

The rearrangement joins TRBV28 to TRBJ2-3; the match to TRBD2 covers 11 bases. Germline V CDR1 and CDR2: MDHEN, SYDVKM. The V gene end was trimmed by 3 bases and the J gene end by 5 bases; junction bases not matched to a gene: 13. The CDR3 has 18 amino acids. CDR3 sequence: CASSFLRVSGGAGDTQYF. CDR3 sequence (DNA): TGTGCCAGCAGTTTCCTGAGAGTTAGCGGGGGGGCCGGAGATACGCAGTATTTT.

This clonotype has just a few counts. This chain links TRBV7-2 with TRBJ1-1; 7 bases match TRBD1. This CDR3 comprises 13 residues. The germline gives CDR1 SGHTA, CDR2 FQGNSA. V lost 3 bases to trimming and J lost 4 bases; unmatched junction nucleotides: 2. CDR3 protein: CASSFGTVTEAFF. The CDR3 region has the DNA TGTGCCAGCAGCTTTGGGACAGTCACTGAAGCTTTCTTT.

Remarks on this clonotype: It differs at one base from a far larger clone, so likely a read error. V gene TRBV7-9 combines with J gene TRBJ2-3, with D perhaps matching TRBD1 (5 bases). Between the trimmed V and J ends, which lost 1 base and 8 bases, there was a span of 7 bases. Looked up from germline, CDR1 is SEHNR and CDR2 is FQNEAQ (reference sequence). The CDR3 has 12 amino acids. The CDR3 sequence is CASSLGGVTQYF. CDR3 in DNA: TGTGCCAGCAGCTTAGGGGGCGTTACGCAGTATTTT.

V usage is TRBV2 and J usage is TRBJ1-1; 8 bases agree with TRBD1. CDR1 is SNHLY, CDR2 FYNNEI, per germline. The CDR3 runs 12 residues. Unmatched junction bases numbered 7, after V lost 6 bases and J lost 10 bases. CDR3 nucleotide sequence: TGTGCCAGCAGGGTGACAGGGGATGGAGCTTTCTTT. It codes for CASRVTGDGAFF.

The CDR3 reads CASTRDTKNTEAFF. The CDR3, as DNA: TGTGCCAGCACCCGGGACACAAAGAACACTGAAGCTTTCTTT. V and J are TRBV12-3 or TRBV12-4 and TRBJ1-1; TRBD1 might be the D (6 bases). The CDR3 runs to 14 residues. Trimming removed 7 bases at V and 1 base at J, with 13 bases between.

The V gene is TRBV2, the J gene TRBJ2-7; 9 bases line up with TRBD1. The CDR3 contains 14 residues. Germline CDR1 SNHLY, CDR2 FYNNEI. V was pared by 6 bases and J by 4 bases, with 7 bases of the junction left unmatched. The CDR3: CASRTGTGMYEQYF. CDR3 sequence (DNA): TGTGCCAGCAGGACCGGGACAGGGATGTACGAGCAGTACTTC.

This clonotype was counted at least ten times. The chain has TRBV9 and TRBJ2-7; D is unresolved. The V end was cut by 4 bases, the J end by 3 bases, with 11 bases between. The CDR3 length is 13 residues. CDR1 SGDLS and CDR2 YYNGEE come from the germline V gene. In DNA, the CDR3 is TGTGCCAGCAGCCCGAGCTATGGCTACGAGCAGTACTTC. It translates to CASSPSYGYEQYF.

The V call is TRBV11-2, the J call TRBJ2-3; 9 bases are shared with TRBD2. Trimming at V came to 5 bases and at J to 4 bases, leaving 7 bases not matched to a gene. Germline CDR1 is SGHAT and CDR2 is FQNNGV. The CDR3 has 15 amino acids. The CDR3 loop is CASSLSGGGADTQYF. For the CDR3, the DNA is TGTGCCAGCAGCCTTAGCGGGGGAGGCGCAGATACGCAGTATTTT.

In this sample, this clonotype turned up a few times. The chain combines TRBV4-2 with TRBJ2-7, with TRBD2 as a possible D gene (5 bases). Germline-derived CDR1 and CDR2 are LGHNA and YNFKEQ. The CDR3 is 14 residues long. Deletions cut 1 base from V and 5 bases from J, with 12 bases between. Here the CDR3 DNA reads TGTGCCAGCAGCCAAGGTGCGGGCCGGGACGAGCAGTACTTC. Amino acids: CASSQGAGRDEQYF.

This clonotype was detected once. This chain joins TRBV7-6 and TRBJ2-1; possible D gene TRBD2, 6 bases. The CDR3 sequence is 15 residues long. Germline loops: CDR1 SGHVS, CDR2 FNYEAQ. Trimming stripped 1 base from V and 5 bases from J, with 12 bases between. The CDR3, as DNA: TGTGCCAGCAGCTTAGGTCGCGGGGCTCACAATGAGCAGTTCTTC. This encodes CASSLGRGAHNEQFF.

This clonotype was seen a handful of times. The chain uses TRBV7-8 and TRBJ2-1; 8 bases line up with TRBD2. Germline V lookup: CDR1 SGHVS, CDR2 FQNEAQ. This CDR3 is built from 16 residues. After removal of 5 bases from V and 5 bases from J, the junction contained 11 bases not matched to a gene. This CDR3 reads CASSPPYGREDNEQFF. In DNA, the CDR3 is TGTGCCAGCAGCCCCCCGTATGGGCGGGAGGACAATGAGCAGTTCTTC.

This clonotype has only a few counts. V is TRBV20-1 and J is TRBJ2-7; TRBD2 agrees at 7 bases. This CDR3 comprises 14 residues. CDR1 is DFQATT and CDR2 is SNEGSKA in the germline V gene (reference sequence). V gave up 0 bases and J gave up 0 bases; unmatched junction bases: 2. This CDR3 is CSARDRDYSYEQYF. CDR3 nucleotides: TGCAGTGCTAGAGACCGGGACTACTCCTACGAGCAGTACTTC.

This clonotype was counted ten times or more. The chain has TRBV24-1 and TRBJ2-1, with D possibly being TRBD1 (6 bases). Per germline, CDR1 KGHDR and CDR2 SFDVKD. CDR3 length: 14 amino acids. The V gene lost 5 bases and the J gene lost 4 bases, with 11 bases spanning the gap. Written as DNA, the CDR3 is TGTGCCACCAGTGTACAGGGCGATTACAATGAGCAGTTCTTC. This sequence encodes CATSVQGDYNEQFF.

This clonotype has at least ten counts. The chain recombines TRBV6-6 with TRBJ1-5; 12 bases fit TRBD1. The CDR3 loop spans 12 amino acids. The germline gives CDR1 MNHNY, CDR2 SVGAGI (reference sequence). J was trimmed by 7 bases and V by 8 bases; bases with no gene match: 0. CDR3 protein: CASGTGGQPQHF. As DNA, the CDR3 is TGTGCCAGCGGGACAGGGGGCCAGCCCCAGCATTTT.

This clonotype was counted between two and nine times. This rearrangement joins TRBV7-9 to TRBJ2-7, with D perhaps TRBD1 or TRBD2 (6 bases each). The V gene's germline CDR1 is SEHNR and CDR2 FQNEAQ (reference sequence). This CDR3 is built from 13 residues. Between the trimmed V and J ends, which lost 3 bases and 5 bases, there was a span of 11 bases. This CDR3 reads CASSLGGVHEQYF. As DNA, the CDR3 is TGTGCCAGCAGCTTGGGGGGCGTTCACGAGCAGTACTTC.

The rearrangement links TRBV19 to TRBJ2-2, with D tentatively TRBD2 (6 bases). The length of the CDR3 is 15 residues. Between the trimmed V and J ends, which lost 3 bases and 1 base, there was a span of 9 bases. Germline CDR1 LNHDA, CDR2 SQIVND (reference sequence). The CDR3 here is CASSMVSGNTGELFF. For the CDR3, the DNA is TGTGCCAGTAGTATGGTTAGCGGGAACACCGGGGAGCTGTTTTTT.

A few counts support this clonotype. The chain carries TRBV19 and TRBJ2-1, with D perhaps matching TRBD2 (6 bases). V was cut by 3 bases and J by 2 bases, with 8 bases left in between. Germline V gene lookup returns CDR1 LNHDA and CDR2 SQIVND (reference sequence). The CDR3 has 14 amino acids. The CDR3 nucleotides read TGTGCCAGTAGTATTAGCGGAACCTACAATGAGCAGTTCTTC. Its protein is CASSISGTYNEQFF.

There are a few counts of this clonotype. The chain employs TRBV28 and TRBJ2-7; 8 nucleotides align to TRBD2. Germline V CDR1 and CDR2: MDHEN, SYDVKM. CDR3 length: 14 residues. Trimming took 5 bases from V and 5 from J; bases not matched to a gene: 8. For the CDR3, the DNA is TGTGCCAGCAGTATCGCCGGGACTAGAGACGAGCAGTACTTC. It translates to CASSIAGTRDEQYF. The full variable domain, in which reference TRBV28 and TRBJ2-7 provide the parts outside the CDR3, is DVKVTQSSRYLVKRTGEKVFLECVQDMDHENMFWYRQDPGLGLRLIYFSYDVKMKEKGDIPEGYSVSREKKERFSLILESASTNQTSMYLCASSIAGTRDEQYFGPGTRLTVT.

This clonotype was seen repeatedly, ten times or more. J is TRBJ2-4 and V is TRBV29-1; the D gene is possibly TRBD2 (5 bases). The CDR3 covers 16 residues. Germline V gives CDR1 SQVTM, CDR2 ANQGSEA. V was pared by 4 bases and J by 7 bases, with 23 bases between. The CDR3 reads CSVVLAVSGLENIQYF. CDR3 sequence (DNA): TGCAGCGTTGTTCTAGCCGTGTCTGGGTTGGAGAACATTCAGTACTTC.

In this sample, this clonotype turned up many times. V and J are TRBV29-1 and TRBJ2-1; 8 bases fit TRBD1. The CDR3 loop spans 17 amino acids. Germline-derived CDR1 and CDR2 are SQVTM and ANQGSEA. V was pared by 0 bases and J by 3 bases, with 10 bases of the junction left unmatched. The CDR3 sequence: CSVEDWVSGGLYNEQFF. In DNA, the CDR3 is TGCAGCGTTGAAGATTGGGTCTCAGGGGGCCTCTACAATGAGCAGTTCTTC.

The V and J genes are TRBV30 and TRBJ2-7; possibly TRBD1 or TRBD2 for D (5 bases each). Germline V lookup: CDR1 GTSNPN, CDR2 SVGIG (reference sequence). Trimming removed 4 bases at V and 6 bases at J, with 10 bases between. The CDR3 runs to 11 residues. Written as DNA, the CDR3 is TGTGCCTGGATACGAGGGGTCGAGCAGTACTTC. This encodes CAWIRGVEQYF.

This clonotype has ten or more counts. CDR3 DNA: TGTGCCAGCAGCCCCCTGACAGCTAACTATGGCTACACCTTC. Translation gives CASSPLTANYGYTF. V usage is TRBV7-7 and J usage is TRBJ1-2; possible D gene TRBD1, 5 bases. CDR1 and CDR2 (germline): SSHAT, FNYEAQ (reference sequence). The CDR3 has 14 residues. Trimming cost V 5 bases and J 0 bases, with 10 bases left between them.

CDR3 amino acids: CASSRLAGGLFYEQYF. CDR3 DNA sequence: TGTGCCAGCAGTCGACTAGCGGGAGGCCTATTCTACGAGCAGTACTTC. The V gene is TRBV27, the J gene TRBJ2-7; 13 positions agree with TRBD2. Trimming removed 5 bases from V and 3 bases from J; junction bases left unmatched: 7. CDR1 and CDR2 (germline): MNHEY, SMNVEV (reference sequence). CDR3 length: 16 amino acids.

The chain employs TRBV27 and TRBJ1-6; 7 nucleotides agree with TRBD1. Per germline, CDR1 MNHEY and CDR2 SMNVEV (reference sequence). CDR3 size: 11 residues. The trim removed 5 bases at V and 14 bases at J, leaving 3 bases unmatched. In nucleotides, the CDR3 is TGTGCCAGCAGTACGACAGGGACCCTCCACTTT. Its translation is CASSTTGTLHF.

The V and J genes are TRBV29-1 and TRBJ2-1; 8 positions match TRBD2. This CDR3 contains 15 residues. CDR1 and CDR2 (germline): SQVTM, ANQGSEA. The J segment lost 7 bases and the V segment lost 5 bases, leaving 13 bases of the junction unmatched. CDR3 sequence: CSVTPRGAGANEQFF. CDR3 bases: TGCAGCGTTACTCCCAGGGGAGCGGGAGCGAATGAGCAGTTCTTC.

The chain recombines TRBV19 with TRBJ1-1; 10 nucleotides match TRBD1. This CDR3 comprises 17 residues. The germline CDR1 and CDR2 sequences are LNHDA and SQIVND (reference sequence). V lost 5 bases and J lost 0; bases outside the gene matches: 9. CDR3 sequence (DNA): TGTGCCAGTAGTGGTATGGGACAGGGGCCATTGAACACTGAAGCTTTCTTT. This sequence encodes CASSGMGQGPLNTEAFF.

The rearrangement joins TRBV11-3 to TRBJ2-7; tentative D call: TRBD1 (5 bases). Germline CDR1 is SGHNT and CDR2 is YENEEA. This CDR3 has 13 amino acids. Trimming removed 2 bases from V and 3 bases from J, with 8 bases in between. In DNA form, the CDR3 reads TGTGCCAGCAGCTTACGACAGCACTACGAGCAGTACTTC. Translation: CASSLRQHYEQYF.